This T cell receptor beta chain was captured by sequencing in a study of blood T cell repertoires in COVID-19. Overall study context: Sites in the United States, Italy and Spain provided acute and convalescent COVID-19 samples.

CDR3 size: 15 residues. V lost 5 bases, J lost 3 bases, and 16 bases lay in between. CDR1 is SGHTS, CDR2 YDEGEE, per germline. Sequenced by immunoSEQ multiplex PCR; TCRdb stores in-frame clones only, minus some. The data contain around 260,000 clones, 88% of them singletons. The chain joins TRBV5-8 to TRBJ2-3, with D possibly matching TRBD2 (6 bases). The sequence came from a woman in her seventies with COVID-19, enrolled during active disease. The specimen was peripheral blood. In DNA form, the CDR3 reads TGTGCCAGCAGTTACTGGGAGGACGGGACAGATACGCAGTATTTT. Amino acids: CASSYWEDGTDTQYF.